These T cell receptor beta chains were read from a single sample in a study of T-cell memory formation after mild COVID-19. MiXCR, applied by TCRdb to the 5' RACE reads, yields one record per CDR3 protein. The top ten hold around 20% of the sample, which has 300,000 to 350,000 distinct CDR3 sequences, just under 20% seen once. The material sequenced was PBMCs or a T cell subset sorted from them (not recorded which). Source of these receptors: a man younger than 35 who had mild COVID-19 (a few samples of this study predate the infection). Cell type and time point are not known. CDR3s include the opening cysteine and the closing phenylalanine or tryptophan. The order of the fields is CDR3 length, J gene, V gene, CDR3 protein.

cdr3_length: 17
j_call: TRBJ2-5
v_call: TRBV7-2
cdr3_aa: CASSLDPPTSRRETQYF

cdr3_length: 13
j_call: TRBJ2-3
v_call: TRBV6-4
cdr3_aa: CASSGITGDTQYF

cdr3_length: 14
j_call: TRBJ2-2
v_call: TRBV6-6
cdr3_aa: CATTGGPNTGELFF

cdr3_length: 17
j_call: TRBJ2-4
v_call: TRBV7-2
cdr3_aa: CASSSSPLERGLNIQYF

cdr3_length: 15
j_call: TRBJ1-5
v_call: TRBV28
cdr3_aa: CASSLGARYNQPQHF

cdr3_length: 15
j_call: TRBJ2-3
v_call: TRBV4-1
cdr3_aa: CASSQDTRGTDTQYF

cdr3_length: 13
j_call: TRBJ2-7
v_call: TRBV5-1
cdr3_aa: CASSWGTGDEQYF

cdr3_length: 14
j_call: TRBJ1-1
v_call: TRBV6-7
cdr3_aa: CASRLNRTSTEAFF

cdr3_length: 13
j_call: TRBJ1-2
v_call: TRBV3-1
cdr3_aa: CASSQERPYGYTF

cdr3_length: 12
j_call: TRBJ2-1
v_call: TRBV7-9
cdr3_aa: CASSPHAGEQFF

cdr3_length: 13
j_call: TRBJ1-2
v_call: TRBV7-9
cdr3_aa: CASSLSDRDPRTF

cdr3_length: 14
j_call: TRBJ1-1
v_call: TRBV6-2/TRBV6-3
cdr3_aa: CASSYSNSFTEAFF

cdr3_length: 15
j_call: TRBJ2-4
v_call: TRBV6-5
cdr3_aa: CASSYLPGKGNIQYF

cdr3_length: 17
j_call: TRBJ2-3
v_call: TRBV27
cdr3_aa: CASSSPWTSGGGYTQYF

cdr3_length: 14
j_call: TRBJ2-3
v_call: TRBV24-1
cdr3_aa: CATSGGPSTDTQYF

cdr3_length: 13
j_call: TRBJ2-3
v_call: TRBV25-1
cdr3_aa: CASSSSGGVVQYF

cdr3_length: 14
j_call: TRBJ2-4
v_call: TRBV6-2/TRBV6-3
cdr3_aa: CASSPRLAKNIQYF

cdr3_length: 12
j_call: TRBJ1-5
v_call: TRBV7-6
cdr3_aa: CASSRRDQPQHF

cdr3_length: 14
j_call: TRBJ2-1
v_call: TRBV27
cdr3_aa: CASRSASSYNEQFF

cdr3_length: 13
j_call: TRBJ2-1
v_call: TRBV11-2
cdr3_aa: CASSHGGGYEQFF

cdr3_length: 13
j_call: TRBJ1-6
v_call: TRBV6-2/TRBV6-3
cdr3_aa: CASSVVENSPLHF

cdr3_length: 14
j_call: TRBJ2-1
v_call: TRBV7-6
cdr3_aa: CASSLGWATPEQFF

cdr3_length: 15
j_call: TRBJ2-7
v_call: TRBV7-9
cdr3_aa: CASSLGPPSSYEQYF

cdr3_length: 13
j_call: TRBJ1-2
v_call: TRBV7-8
cdr3_aa: CASSPAEFHGYTF

cdr3_length: 12
j_call: TRBJ2-7
v_call: TRBV5-1
cdr3_aa: CASSLDYYEQYF

cdr3_length: 15
j_call: TRBJ2-7
v_call: TRBV5-1
cdr3_aa: CASSSPGLAGKEQYF

cdr3_length: 17
j_call: TRBJ2-2
v_call: TRBV5-1
cdr3_aa: CASSLKTSGANTGELFF

cdr3_length: 13
j_call: TRBJ1-6
v_call: TRBV10-3
cdr3_aa: CAIRDRENSPLHF

cdr3_length: 14
j_call: TRBJ1-2
v_call: TRBV3-1
cdr3_aa: CASSHQDRPESYTF

cdr3_length: 14
j_call: TRBJ1-5
v_call: TRBV12-3/TRBV12-4
cdr3_aa: CASSPMEGHQPQHF

cdr3_length: 12
j_call: TRBJ2-1
v_call: TRBV27
cdr3_aa: CASRDRGNEQFF

cdr3_length: 13
j_call: TRBJ1-6
v_call: TRBV20-1
cdr3_aa: CSTGGENNSPLHF

cdr3_length: 17
j_call: TRBJ2-3
v_call: TRBV11-2
cdr3_aa: CASSLKRGSLQADTQYF

cdr3_length: 17
j_call: TRBJ1-4
v_call: TRBV20-1
cdr3_aa: CSARDPVAGVEGEKLFF

cdr3_length: 14
j_call: TRBJ2-5
v_call: TRBV7-2
cdr3_aa: CASSLTTGRETQYF

cdr3_length: 13
j_call: TRBJ2-1
v_call: TRBV7-9
cdr3_aa: CASSPNHGNEQFF

cdr3_length: 15
j_call: TRBJ2-2
v_call: TRBV4-3
cdr3_aa: CASSQDRIEAGELFF

cdr3_length: 17
j_call: TRBJ2-1
v_call: TRBV5-1
cdr3_aa: CASSEGPILGSYNEQFF

cdr3_length: 14
j_call: TRBJ1-6
v_call: TRBV7-2
cdr3_aa: CASSLQGWDSPLHF

cdr3_length: 16
j_call: TRBJ2-2
v_call: TRBV5-1
cdr3_aa: CASSLVAGAGAGELFF

cdr3_length: 16
j_call: TRBJ1-6
v_call: TRBV20-1
cdr3_aa: CSARGQGDPLNSPLHF

cdr3_length: 16
j_call: TRBJ2-7
v_call: TRBV15
cdr3_aa: CATSRVGKGITYEQYF

cdr3_length: 15
j_call: TRBJ1-5
v_call: TRBV12-3/TRBV12-4
cdr3_aa: CASSPSGTGRQPQHF

cdr3_length: 14
j_call: TRBJ2-3
v_call: TRBV19
cdr3_aa: CASNRGQGTDTQYF

cdr3_length: 14
j_call: TRBJ1-5
v_call: TRBV12-3/TRBV12-4
cdr3_aa: CASSPSTGDQPQHF

cdr3_length: 14
j_call: TRBJ1-4
v_call: TRBV24-1
cdr3_aa: CATSEAGPNEKLFF

cdr3_length: 15
j_call: TRBJ1-2
v_call: TRBV11-2
cdr3_aa: CASSLAGTGNYGYTF

cdr3_length: 12
j_call: TRBJ1-1
v_call: TRBV29-1
cdr3_aa: CSATGLVVEAFF

cdr3_length: 14
j_call: TRBJ1-1
v_call: TRBV3-1
cdr3_aa: CASSPRTGSTEAFF

cdr3_length: 18
j_call: TRBJ2-2
v_call: TRBV7-9
cdr3_aa: CASSLVGLGRAGSGELFF

cdr3_length: 14
j_call: TRBJ1-5
v_call: TRBV10-2
cdr3_aa: CASSLQGTQQPQHF